A selection of T cell receptor beta chains follows, all from one sample in a study of radiotherapy plus CTLA-4 blockade in lung cancer. TCRdb's table, derived via immunoSEQ multiplex PCR, lists solely in-frame clones and lacks some. The table includes roughly 88,000 clones, about 80% detected once. Sequenced material: peripheral blood, taken from a patient treated with radiotherapy plus ipilimumab. These receptors came from a human donor with non-small cell lung cancer who had stable disease on radiotherapy plus ipilimumab. Each CDR3 is given with its conserved first and last residue. The D gene is left open where the match is weak. The size of a clone is reported for some rows only, either as once, few or many, or as a class for expanded clones.

cdr3_nt | cdr3_aa | j_call | clone_size | d_call | v_call
TGTGCCAGCAGTTTTCACCGGGAGCTGTTTTTT | CASSFHRELFF | TRBJ2-2 | few | - | TRBV7-2
TGTGCCAGCTCCTGGAACAGGCAAGAGACCCAGTACTTC | CASSWNRQETQYF | TRBJ2-5 | - | - | TRBV27
TGTGCCAGCAGCGGAGGGCTGGCGAAGCCCCAGCATTTT | CASSGGLAKPQHF | TRBJ1-5 | - | - | TRBV9
TGTGCCAGCAGTGATTGGTGCAGGGCAATTAATGAAAAACTGTTTTTT | CASSDWCRAINEKLFF | TRBJ1-4 | - | - | TRBV6-4
TGTGCCTGGAGTGTAAAAGGGGCCGGGGAGCTGTTTTTT | CAWSVKGAGELFF | TRBJ2-2 | - | - | TRBV30
TGCGCCAGCAGCCAAGCAGGGAGGCCACCCCTCCACTTT | CASSQAGRPPLHF | TRBJ1-6 | - | - | TRBV4-1
TGTGCCAGCAGTCGGTACGGGGACACTGAAGCTTTCTTT | CASSRYGDTEAFF | TRBJ1-1 | - | - | TRBV6-5
TGTGCCAGCAGCTCGGGGGAGAGGGGAGCCTATGGCTACACCTTC | CASSSGERGAYGYTF | TRBJ1-2 | - | - | TRBV11-2
TGTGCCAGCAGCCCAAGGGTCGGGGAGACCCAGTACTTC | CASSPRVGETQYF | TRBJ2-5 | - | - | TRBV7-3
TGCGCCAGCAGCTGGACACTCCGCACAGATACGCAGTATTTT | CASSWTLRTDTQYF | TRBJ2-3 | - | - | TRBV5-1
TGTGCCAGCAGCGTAGTTTGGGACACCGGGGAGCTGTTTTTT | CASSVVWDTGELFF | TRBJ2-2 | - | - | TRBV9